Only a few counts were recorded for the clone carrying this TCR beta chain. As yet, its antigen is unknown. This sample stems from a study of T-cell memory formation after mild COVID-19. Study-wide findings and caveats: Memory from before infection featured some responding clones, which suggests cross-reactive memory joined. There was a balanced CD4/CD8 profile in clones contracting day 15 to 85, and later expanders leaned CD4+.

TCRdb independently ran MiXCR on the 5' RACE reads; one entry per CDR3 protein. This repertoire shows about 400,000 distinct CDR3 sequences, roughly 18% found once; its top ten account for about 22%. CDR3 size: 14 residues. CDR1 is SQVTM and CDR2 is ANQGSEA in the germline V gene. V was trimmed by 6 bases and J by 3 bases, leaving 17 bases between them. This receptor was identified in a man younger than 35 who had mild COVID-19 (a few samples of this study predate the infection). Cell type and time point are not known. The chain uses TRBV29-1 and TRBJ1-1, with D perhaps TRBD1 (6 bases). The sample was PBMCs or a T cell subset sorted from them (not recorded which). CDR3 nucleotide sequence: TGCAGCGTGGGACATCACACGGAAGACACTGAAGCTTTCTTT. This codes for CSVGHHTEDTEAFF.